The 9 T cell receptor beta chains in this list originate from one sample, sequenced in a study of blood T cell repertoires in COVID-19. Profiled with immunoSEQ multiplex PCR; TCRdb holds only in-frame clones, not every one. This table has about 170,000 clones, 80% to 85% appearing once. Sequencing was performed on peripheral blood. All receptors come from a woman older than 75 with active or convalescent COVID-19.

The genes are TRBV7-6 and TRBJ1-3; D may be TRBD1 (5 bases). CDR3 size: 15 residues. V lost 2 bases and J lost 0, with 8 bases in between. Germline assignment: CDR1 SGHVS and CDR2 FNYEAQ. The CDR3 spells CASSLWGGSGNTIYF. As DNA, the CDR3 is TGTGCCAGCAGCTTATGGGGGGGCTCTGGAAACACCATATATTTT.

CDR3 residues: CASSIAGQLNQPQHF. For the CDR3, the DNA is TGTGCCAGTAGTATAGCGGGACAGCTCAATCAGCCCCAGCATTTT. The chain combines TRBV19 with TRBJ1-5, with TRBD1 identical over 7 bases. Germline CDR1 is LNHDA and CDR2 is SQIVND (reference sequence). V shed 1 base, J shed 3 bases, and the junction held 3 bases outside the gene matches. The CDR3 has 15 amino acids. Variable domain in full (rest from reference TRBV19 and TRBJ1-5): DGGITQSPKYLFRKEGQNVTLSCEQNLNHDAMYWYRQDPGQGLRLIYYSQIVNDFQKGDIAEGYSVSREKKESFPLTVTSAQKNPTAFYLCASSIAGQLNQPQHFGDGTRLSIL.

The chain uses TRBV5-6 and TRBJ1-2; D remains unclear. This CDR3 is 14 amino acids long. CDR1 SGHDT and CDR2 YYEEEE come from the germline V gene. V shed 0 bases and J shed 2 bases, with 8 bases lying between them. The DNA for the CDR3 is TGTGCCAGCAGCTTGGCCCCGGAGAACTATGGCTACACCTTC. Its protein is CASSLAPENYGYTF.

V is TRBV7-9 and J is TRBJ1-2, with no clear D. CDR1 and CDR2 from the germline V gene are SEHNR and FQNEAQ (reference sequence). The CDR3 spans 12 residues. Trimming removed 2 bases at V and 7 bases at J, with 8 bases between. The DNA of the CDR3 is TGTGCCAGCAGCTTATCAACGGGTGGCTACACCTTC. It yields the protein CASSLSTGGYTF.

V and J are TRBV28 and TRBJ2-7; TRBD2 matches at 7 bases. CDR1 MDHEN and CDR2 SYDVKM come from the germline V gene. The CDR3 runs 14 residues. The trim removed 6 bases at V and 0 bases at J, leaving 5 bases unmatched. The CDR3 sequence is CASRGGGSSYEQYF. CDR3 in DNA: TGTGCCAGCAGGGGCGGGGGTAGCTCCTACGAGCAGTACTTC.

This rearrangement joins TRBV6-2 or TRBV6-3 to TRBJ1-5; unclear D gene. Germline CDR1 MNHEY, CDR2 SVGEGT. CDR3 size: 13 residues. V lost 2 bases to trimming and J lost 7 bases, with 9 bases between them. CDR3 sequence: CASSYPSRQPQHF. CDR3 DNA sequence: TGTGCCAGCAGTTACCCCTCGAGGCAGCCCCAGCATTTT.

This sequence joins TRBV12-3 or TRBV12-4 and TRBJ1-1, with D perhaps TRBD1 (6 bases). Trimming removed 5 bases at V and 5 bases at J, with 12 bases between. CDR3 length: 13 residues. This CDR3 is CASSTGLRTEAFF. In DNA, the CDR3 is TGTGCCAGCAGTACAGGGTTAAGGACTGAAGCTTTCTTT.

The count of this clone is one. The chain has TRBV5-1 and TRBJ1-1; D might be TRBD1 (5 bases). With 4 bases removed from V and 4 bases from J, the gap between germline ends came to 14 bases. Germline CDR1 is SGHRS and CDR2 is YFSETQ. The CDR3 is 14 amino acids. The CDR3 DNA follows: TGCGCCAGCAGCATGAATACAGGTTCCACTGAAGCTTTCTTT. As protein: CASSMNTGSTEAFF.

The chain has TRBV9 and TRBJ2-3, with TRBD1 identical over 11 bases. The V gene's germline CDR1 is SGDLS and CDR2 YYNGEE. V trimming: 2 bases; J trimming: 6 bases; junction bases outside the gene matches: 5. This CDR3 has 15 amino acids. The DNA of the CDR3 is TGTGCCAGCAGCGTCCGGGACAGGGGGAGCGATACGCAGTATTTT. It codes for CASSVRDRGSDTQYF. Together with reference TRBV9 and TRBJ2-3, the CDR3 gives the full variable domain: DSGVTQTPKHLITATGQRVTLRCSPRSGDLSVYWYQQSLDQGLQFLIQYYNGEERAKGNILERFSAQQFPDLHSELNLSSLELGDSALYFCASSVRDRGSDTQYFGPGTRLTVL.